Following are 9 T cell receptor beta chains from one sample sequenced in a study of radiotherapy plus CTLA-4 blockade in lung cancer. Here immunoSEQ multiplex PCR was the method, and the copy in TCRdb shows in-frame clones only, minus some. The sample includes some 66,000 clones, over 75% of them seen just once. The sequencing used peripheral blood, collected from a patient treated with radiotherapy plus ipilimumab. These receptors originate from a human donor with non-small cell lung cancer who had a partial response to radiotherapy plus ipilimumab.

J is TRBJ1-1 and V is TRBV5-1; 8 bases are shared with TRBD1. The CDR3 is made up of 15 amino acids. Trimming took 2 bases from V and 5 from J; bases not matched to a gene: 8. Germline CDR1 and CDR2: SGHRS and YFSETQ. Written as DNA, the CDR3 is TGCGCCAGCAGCTTACTGACAGGGGTGGGGACTGAAGCTTTCTTT. Its translation is CASSLLTGVGTEAFF.

The V gene is TRBV18, the J gene TRBJ2-1, with 7 bases aligning to TRBD2. V shed 2 bases, J shed 4 bases, and the junction held 5 bases outside the gene matches. This CDR3 region has 15 residues. Germline CDR1 KGHSH, CDR2 LQKENI. In nucleotides, the CDR3 is TGTGCCAGCTCACCAGGGGGGGAGTCGTACAATGAGCAGTTCTTC. This gives the protein CASSPGGESYNEQFF.

CDR3 in DNA: TGTGCCAGCAGCTCCGTTGGGGGGGGGTACAATGAGCAGTTCTTC. The encoded protein is CASSSVGGGYNEQFF. The chain joins TRBV11-2 to TRBJ2-1, with TRBD2 matching 7 bases. J was trimmed by 4 bases and V by 4 bases; bases with no gene match: 7. Germline V gene data show CDR1 as SGHAT and CDR2 as FQNNGV. CDR3 length equals 15 residues.

The chain carries TRBV5-1 and TRBJ1-4, with D perhaps TRBD1 (5 bases). The V and J ends lost 4 bases and 2 bases respectively, with 18 bases between them. This CDR3 has 17 amino acids. Germline-derived CDR1 and CDR2 are SGHRS and YFSETQ. The CDR3 sequence is CASSTGHRGGTNEKLFF. DNA for the CDR3: TGCGCCAGCAGCACAGGACATAGGGGTGGGACTAATGAAAAACTGTTTTTT.

The chain is built from TRBV5-1 and TRBJ2-7; TRBD2 aligns across 9 bases. J gave up 6 bases and V 4 bases, and 11 bases lay outside the gene matches. The CDR3 spans 15 residues. CDR1 is SGHRS, CDR2 YFSETQ, per germline. Here the CDR3 DNA reads TGCGCCAGCAGCCCAGCGATAGCGGGAGAATCCGAGCAGTACTTC. Its translation: CASSPAIAGESEQYF. Based on the CDR3 plus reference TRBV5-1 and TRBJ2-7, the full variable domain is KAGVTQTPRYLIKTRGQQVTLSCSPISGHRSVSWYQQTPGQGLQFLFEYFSETQRNKGNFPGRFSGRQFSNSRSEMNVSTLELGDSALYLCASSPAIAGESEQYFGPGTRLTVT.

The chain carries TRBV10-1 and TRBJ2-7; 8 bases fit TRBD1. The CDR3 length is 16 residues. V was clipped by 3 bases and J by 3 bases; unmatched bases: 10. Germline V CDR1 and CDR2: WNHNN, SYGVQD (reference sequence). The CDR3 DNA sequence: TGCGCCAGCAGTGACTCCGGACAGGGTAGGATCTACGAGCAGTACTTC. Its protein is CASSDSGQGRIYEQYF.

A few counts support this clone. V and J are TRBV5-1 and TRBJ2-4, with 8 bases fitting TRBD1. Trimming removed 4 bases from V and 8 bases from J; junction bases left unmatched: 8. The length of the CDR3 is 14 residues. Germline assignment: CDR1 SGHRS and CDR2 YFSETQ. The CDR3 region has the DNA TGCGCCAGCAGCCCCGGACAGGGTGGGGACATTCAGTACTTC. Amino acids: CASSPGQGGDIQYF.

The chain joins TRBV6-6 to TRBJ1-4, with 8 bases fitting TRBD1. The V segment lost 7 bases and the J segment 10 bases; nucleotides outside the gene matches: 11. The germline gives CDR1 MNHNY, CDR2 SVGAGI (reference sequence). CDR3 length: 14 amino acids. The CDR3 nucleotides read TGTGCCAGCAAGACGGGACAGGTGGTTGGAAAACTGTTTTTT. Its protein is CASKTGQVVGKLFF.

This sequence joins TRBV5-6 and TRBJ2-7; 9 bases line up with TRBD1. Losses at the gene ends were 4 bases for V and 3 bases for J; bases not matched to a gene: 8. This CDR3 spans 15 amino acids. Germline assignment: CDR1 SGHDT and CDR2 YYEEEE. The CDR3 nucleotides read TGTGCCAGCAGCGCGTGGGGGACAGGGCTCTACGAGCAGTACTTC. Protein sequence: CASSAWGTGLYEQYF.